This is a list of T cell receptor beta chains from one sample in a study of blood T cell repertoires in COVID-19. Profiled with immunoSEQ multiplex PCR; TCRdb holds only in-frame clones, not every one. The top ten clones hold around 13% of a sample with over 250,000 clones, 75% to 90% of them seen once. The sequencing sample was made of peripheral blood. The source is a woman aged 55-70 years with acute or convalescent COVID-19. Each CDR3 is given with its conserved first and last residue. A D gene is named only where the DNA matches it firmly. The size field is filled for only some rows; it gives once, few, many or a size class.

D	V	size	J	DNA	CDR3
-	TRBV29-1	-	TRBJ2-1	TGCAGCGTTGCCGTAACGACTAGTTACAATGAGCAGTTCTTC	CSVAVTTSYNEQFF
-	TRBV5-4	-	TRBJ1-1	TGTGCCAGCACCCGGGGAGTCTATGAGGTGGACACTGAAGCTTTCTTT	CASTRGVYEVDTEAFF
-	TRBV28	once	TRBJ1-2	TGTGCCAGCAGTCCTCAGACAGGTTCTAACTATGGCTACACCTTC	CASSPQTGSNYGYTF
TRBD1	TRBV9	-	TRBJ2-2	TGTGCCAGCAGCGTAGTATTGGGACAGGGTCCCCCCGGGGAGCTGTTTTTT	CASSVVLGQGPPGELFF
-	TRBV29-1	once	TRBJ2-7	TGCAGCGTTGGAGGGTTGGGGGAGCAGTACTTC	CSVGGLGEQYF
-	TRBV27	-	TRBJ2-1	TGTGCCAGCAGTAAGACAGGCTCCTACAATGAGCAGTTCTTC	CASSKTGSYNEQFF
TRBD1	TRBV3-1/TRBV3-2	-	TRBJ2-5	TGTGCCAGCAGGGCCCTAGACAGGGGGATCAGAGAGACCCAGTACTTC	CASRALDRGIRETQYF
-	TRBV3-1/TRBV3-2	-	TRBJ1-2	TGTGCCAGCAGCCAAGTCACAGGGCGGGATGGCTACACCTTC	CASSQVTGRDGYTF
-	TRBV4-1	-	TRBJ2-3	TGCGCCAGCAGCCAAACAGGGAGCTTTGTCACAGATACGCAGTATTTT	CASSQTGSFVTDTQYF
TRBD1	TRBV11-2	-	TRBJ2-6	TGTGCCAGCAGGTCCGGGACAGGGGGCGCGCGGGCCAACGTCCTGACTTTC	CASRSGTGGARANVLTF
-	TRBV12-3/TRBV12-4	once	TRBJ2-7	TGTGCCAGCAGGCGAGGGAGTTCCTACGAGCAGTACTTC	CASRRGSSYEQYF
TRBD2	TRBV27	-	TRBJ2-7	TGTGCCAGCAGTTTATCCAGCGGGAGAAACCGCTACGAGCAGTACTTC	CASSLSSGRNRYEQYF
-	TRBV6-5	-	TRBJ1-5	TGTGCCAGCAGTCCAGGTGGGGCCGGCAATCAGCCCCAGCATTTT	CASSPGGAGNQPQHF
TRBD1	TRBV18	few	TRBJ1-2	TGTGCCAGCTCAGGGGACAGTTACTATGGCTACACCTTC	CASSGDSYYGYTF
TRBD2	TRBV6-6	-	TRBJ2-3	TGTGCCAGCAGTGCCGAGGCCGGGGGGGCAACAGATACGCAGTATTTT	CASSAEAGGATDTQYF
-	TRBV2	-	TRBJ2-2	TGTGCCAGCAGTGAGCGGAACACCGGGGAGCTGTTTTTT	CASSERNTGELFF
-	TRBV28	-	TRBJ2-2	TGTGCCAGCAGTGCCCCAGCAGGGGAGACCGGGGAGCTGTTTTTT	CASSAPAGETGELFF
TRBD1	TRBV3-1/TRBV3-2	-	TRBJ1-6	TGTGCCAGCAGCCCATGGACAGGGGGCGATTCACCCCTCCACTTT	CASSPWTGGDSPLHF
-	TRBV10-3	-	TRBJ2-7	TGTGCCACCTCCGGCGGAACTTCCTACGAGCAGTACTTC	CATSGGTSYEQYF
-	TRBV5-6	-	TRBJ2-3	TGTGCCAGCTCCCGAGGCGGGGTAAGCACAGATACGCAGTATTTT	CASSRGGVSTDTQYF
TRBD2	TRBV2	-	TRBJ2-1	TGTGCCAGTGCCGCTAGCGGGGGGGGAAGTGAGCAGTTCTTC	CASAASGGGSEQFF
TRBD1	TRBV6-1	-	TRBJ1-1	TGTGCCAGCAGTGAAGCGCGGGACGGACAGGGGTACGTGAACACTGAAGCTTTCTTT	CASSEARDGQGYVNTEAFF
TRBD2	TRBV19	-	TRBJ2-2	TGTGCCAGTAGCCCCGGGGGGACTTTTTACACCGGGGAGCTGTTTTTT	CASSPGGTFYTGELFF
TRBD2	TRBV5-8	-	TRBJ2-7	TGTGCCAGCAGCTTGGTGGGCGGGAGTCCCTACGAGCAGTACTTC	CASSLVGGSPYEQYF
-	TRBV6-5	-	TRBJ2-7	TGTGCCAGCAGTATGGTGGGAGCGGTCTACGAGCAGTACTTC	CASSMVGAVYEQYF
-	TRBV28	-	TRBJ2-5	TGTGCCAGCAGTCCGAACCTACAGGCCCGGCGGGAGACCCAGTACTTC	CASSPNLQARRETQYF
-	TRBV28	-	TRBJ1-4	TGTGCCAGCAGTTTAGGGACAAGGGAGATGTTTTTT	CASSLGTREMFF
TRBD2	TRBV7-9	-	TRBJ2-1	TGTGCCAGCAGCTTAGGGCTAGCGGGAGATTTGGATGAGCAGTTCTTC	CASSLGLAGDLDEQFF
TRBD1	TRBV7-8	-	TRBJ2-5	TGTGCCAGCAGCTTATGGGGACAGGGGGCTATAGAGACCCAGTACTTC	CASSLWGQGAIETQYF
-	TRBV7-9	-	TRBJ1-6	TGTGCCAGCAGCTTATCGGGAGATAATTCACCCCTCCACTTT	CASSLSGDNSPLHF
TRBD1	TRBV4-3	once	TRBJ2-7	TGCGCCAGCAGCCAAGTAGCGACAGGGGGCTACGAGCAGTACTTC	CASSQVATGGYEQYF
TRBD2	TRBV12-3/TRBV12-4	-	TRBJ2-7	TGTGCCAGCAGGGGGAGGGACCACGAGCAGTACTTC	CASRGRDHEQYF
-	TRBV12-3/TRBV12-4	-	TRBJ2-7	TGTGCCAGCAGGAACAGGTATACCTACGAGCAGTACTTC	CASRNRYTYEQYF
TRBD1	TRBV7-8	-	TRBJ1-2	TGTGCCAGCAGCTTGTGGACCGGGACAGGGGAGGACTATGGCTACACCTTC	CASSLWTGTGEDYGYTF
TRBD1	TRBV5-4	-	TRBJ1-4	TGTGCCAGCAGCTTACCGGGACAGCGGGATGAAAAACTGTTTTTT	CASSLPGQRDEKLFF
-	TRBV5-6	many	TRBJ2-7	TGTGCCAGCAGCTTGGGACAGGAGACGATCTACGAGCAGTACTTC	CASSLGQETIYEQYF
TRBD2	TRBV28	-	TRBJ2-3	TGTGCCAGCAGTTTCACGGCCCTAGCGGGGACCACAGATACGCAGTATTTT	CASSFTALAGTTDTQYF
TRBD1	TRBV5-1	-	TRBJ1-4	TGCGCCAGCCGGACAGGCCAAAATGAAAAACTGTTTTTT	CASRTGQNEKLFF
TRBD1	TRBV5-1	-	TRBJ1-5	TGCGCCAGCAGCCCGGGACAGGGAACGCCCCAGCATTTT	CASSPGQGTPQHF
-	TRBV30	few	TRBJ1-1	TGTGCCTGGAGTGTAGCACTGAGGAACACTGAAGCTTTCTTT	CAWSVALRNTEAFF
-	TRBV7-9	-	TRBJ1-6	TGTGCCAGCAGCTTAGGGACAGTTCGGCCCCTCCACTTT	CASSLGTVRPLHF
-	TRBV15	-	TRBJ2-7	TGTGCCACCAGCAGAGAGCCAGCCGGGACCTACGAGCAGTACTTC	CATSREPAGTYEQYF
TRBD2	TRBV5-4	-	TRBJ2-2	TGTGCCAGCAGCTTGGCGGCTAGCGGGAGCGGTAGAGTCGCCGGGGAGCTGTTTTTT	CASSLAASGSGRVAGELFF
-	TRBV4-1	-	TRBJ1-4	TGCGCCAGCAGCTCTTGGACATCAACTAATGAAAAACTGTTTTTT	CASSSWTSTNEKLFF
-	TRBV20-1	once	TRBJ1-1	TGCAGTGCTTCTACCGAGTCCGGGGCTTTCTTT	CSASTESGAFF
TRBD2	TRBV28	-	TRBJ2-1	TGTGCCAGCAGCCTGGTTAGGGGTAGCGGGAGCTATGAGCAGTTCTTC	CASSLVRGSGSYEQFF
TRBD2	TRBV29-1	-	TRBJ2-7	TGCAGCGTTGGTAAGCGGGAGGCCCCGGGGGGCGAGCAGTACTTC	CSVGKREAPGGEQYF
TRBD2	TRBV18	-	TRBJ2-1	TGTGCCAGCTCACCTAGCGGGACGTACAATGAGCAGTTCTTC	CASSPSGTYNEQFF
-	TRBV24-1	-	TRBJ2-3	TGTGCCACCAGTGACCCGCAGGGTGCTAGCACAGATACGCAGTATTTT	CATSDPQGASTDTQYF
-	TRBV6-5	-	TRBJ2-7	TGTGCCAGCAGTTCCCCGGGGACCTACGAGCAGTACTTC	CASSSPGTYEQYF
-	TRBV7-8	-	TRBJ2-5	TGTGCCAGCAGCTACTATCGCGGGGAAGAGACCCAGTACTTC	CASSYYRGEETQYF
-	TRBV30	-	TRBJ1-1	TGTGCCTGGAGTCAAACCCTGGGCCTATTTCAGGAAGCTTTCTTT	CAWSQTLGLFQEAFF
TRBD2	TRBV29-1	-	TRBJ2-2	TGCAGCGTTGCGGGACTAGCGGGAGCCGGGGAGCTGTTTTTT	CSVAGLAGAGELFF
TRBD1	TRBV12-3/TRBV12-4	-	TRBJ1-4	TGTGCCAGCAGCAGGACAGGGTATGAAAAACTGTTTTTT	CASSRTGYEKLFF
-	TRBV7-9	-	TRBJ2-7	TGTGCCAGCAACTCTGCGAGCTCCTACGAGCAGTACTTC	CASNSASSYEQYF